One and the same sample provided the 10 T cell receptor beta chains below, sequenced in a study of breast tumors, draining lymph nodes, adjacent tissues. MiXCR, applied by TCRdb to the multiplex PCR reads, yields one record per CDR3 protein. The sample contains approximately 130,000 distinct CDR3 sequences, 21% of which appear only once. Samples came from axillary lymph nodes draining the breast cancer. Sequenced sample: axillary lymph node tissue. The source is a female donor with breast cancer. Some clones in this sample may be carry-over from other donors' samples.

The sample holds many counts of this clonotype. This CDR3 reads CASSLTQGEQYF. The CDR3 DNA is TGTGCCAGCAGCTTAACCCAGGGCGAGCAGTACTTC. The chain is built from TRBV5-5 and TRBJ2-7, with a weak D call TRBD1 (5 bases). From germline, CDR1 is SGHKS and CDR2 YYEKEE (reference sequence). Trimming pared 2 bases from V and 6 bases from J, leaving 9 bases between. The length of the CDR3 is 12 residues.

The V call is TRBV27, the J call TRBJ2-3; 7 nucleotides line up with TRBD2. The V segment lost 2 bases and the J segment 1 base; nucleotides outside the gene matches: 12. The CDR3 has 18 amino acids. The germline gives CDR1 MNHEY, CDR2 SMNVEV (reference sequence). As DNA, the CDR3 is TGTGCCAGCAGTTTACGTCTGGGAGCGGGATTTGGCACAGATACGCAGTATTTT. Amino acids: CASSLRLGAGFGTDTQYF.

This clonotype was seen at least ten times. This chain uses TRBV19 with TRBJ2-2, with D perhaps TRBD2 (6 bases). V lost 2 bases and J 7 bases, leaving 11 bases between the germline ends. The CDR3 runs 14 residues. Germline lookup yields CDR1 LNHDA and CDR2 SQIVND (reference sequence). CDR3 sequence: CASSITGEGGELFF. For the CDR3, the DNA is TGTGCCAGTAGTATAACGGGAGAGGGCGGGGAGCTGTTTTTT.

This clonotype was seen ten or more times. The chain links TRBV7-6 to TRBJ2-3; perhaps TRBD2 as D (7 bases). V shed 7 bases and J shed 2 bases, with 13 bases lying between them. The CDR3 sequence is 14 residues long. Germline V gene data show CDR1 as SGHVS and CDR2 as FNYEAQ. The DNA of the CDR3 is TGTGCCAGCACCTCGGGGGGCTACACAGATACGCAGTATTTT. This codes for CASTSGGYTDTQYF.

This clonotype was seen repeatedly, ten times or more. The chain combines TRBV11-2 with TRBJ2-1, with 8 bases that match TRBD2. This CDR3 spans 17 amino acids. Looked up from germline, CDR1 is SGHAT and CDR2 is FQNNGV. After removal of 5 bases from V and 3 bases from J, the junction contained 12 bases not matched to a gene. In DNA, the CDR3 is TGTGCCAGCAGCCGGACTAGCTGGATGAGCGGCTACAATGAGCAGTTCTTC. Its translation is CASSRTSWMSGYNEQFF.

This clonotype is a singleton in its sample. The chain uses TRBV28 and TRBJ2-1, with 7 bases matching TRBD2. V lost 7 bases to trimming and J lost 3 bases; unmatched junction nucleotides: 12. This CDR3 has 16 amino acids. Germline CDR1 MDHEN, CDR2 SYDVKM. The CDR3: CASTLTRDYSYNEQFF. As DNA, the CDR3 is TGTGCCAGCACCCTGACCCGGGACTACAGCTACAATGAGCAGTTCTTC.

This clonotype was observed at least ten times. V usage is TRBV20-1 and J usage is TRBJ1-2; 7 bases agree with TRBD1. V dropped 3 bases and J dropped 5; count of bases not matched to a gene: 6. CDR3 length: 13 amino acids. Germline V gene data show CDR1 as DFQATT and CDR2 as SNEGSKA (reference sequence). The CDR3 coding sequence is TGCAGTGCTAGGGAGCAGGGGGGATATGGCTACACCTTC. This sequence encodes CSAREQGGYGYTF.

This clonotype was detected ten times or more. This chain joins TRBV6-5 and TRBJ2-3; a weak D match, TRBD2 (5 bases). The ends were cut back, 6 bases at V and 1 base at J, with 14 bases in the middle. CDR3 length equals 15 residues. CDR1 is MNHEY and CDR2 is SVGAGI in the germline V gene. CDR3 sequence: CASRTLGSGTDTQYF. The CDR3 DNA reads TGTGCCAGCAGAACACTAGGGTCGGGCACAGATACGCAGTATTTT.

This clonotype was observed at least ten times. This sequence joins TRBV20-1 and TRBJ2-1; possible D gene TRBD2, 5 bases. The CDR3 is 15 amino acids. Germline V gene data show CDR1 as DFQATT and CDR2 as SNEGSKA (reference sequence). V was pared by 4 bases and J by 8 bases, with 21 bases between. Here the CDR3 reads CSANSFATRAHEQFF. Here the CDR3 DNA reads TGCAGTGCTAACAGTTTTGCCACTAGGGCCCATGAGCAGTTCTTC.

Of note for this clonotype: The CDR3 end shows no conserved phenylalanine or tryptophan, and so a read error is likely. The rearrangement links TRBV20-1 to TRBJ2-7; TRBD2 might be the D (7 bases). The CDR3 covers 13 residues. CDR1 is DFQATT and CDR2 is SNEGSKA in the germline V gene (reference sequence). CDR3 sequence (DNA): TGCGGTGCTAGAGGGGGGGCCACCTACGAGCAGTACCTC. It yields the protein CGARGGATYEQYL.